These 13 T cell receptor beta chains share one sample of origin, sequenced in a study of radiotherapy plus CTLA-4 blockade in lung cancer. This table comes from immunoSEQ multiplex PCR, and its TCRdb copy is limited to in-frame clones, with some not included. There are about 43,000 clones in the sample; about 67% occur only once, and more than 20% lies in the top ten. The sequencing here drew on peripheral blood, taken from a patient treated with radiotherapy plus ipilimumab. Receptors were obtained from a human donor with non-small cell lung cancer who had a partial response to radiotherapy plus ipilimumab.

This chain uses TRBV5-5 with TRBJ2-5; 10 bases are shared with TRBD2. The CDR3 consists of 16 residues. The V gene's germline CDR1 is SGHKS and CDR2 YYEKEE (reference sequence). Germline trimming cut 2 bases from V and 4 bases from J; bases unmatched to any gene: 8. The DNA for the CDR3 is TGTGCCAGCAGCTTTGGATCGAGCGGGAGGGGAGAGACCCAGTACTTC. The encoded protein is CASSFGSSGRGETQYF.

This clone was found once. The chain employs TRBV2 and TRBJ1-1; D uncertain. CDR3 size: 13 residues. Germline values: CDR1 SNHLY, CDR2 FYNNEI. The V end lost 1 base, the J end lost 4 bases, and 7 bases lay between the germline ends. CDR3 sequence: CASSEGPGTEAFF. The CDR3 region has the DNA TGTGCCAGCAGTGAAGGACCGGGCACTGAAGCTTTCTTT.

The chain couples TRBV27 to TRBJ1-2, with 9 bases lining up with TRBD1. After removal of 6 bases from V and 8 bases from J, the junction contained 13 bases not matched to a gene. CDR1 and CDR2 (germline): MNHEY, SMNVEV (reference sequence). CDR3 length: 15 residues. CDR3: CASSALGQGDRGYTF. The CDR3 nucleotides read TGTGCCAGCAGCGCGCTGGGACAGGGAGATCGAGGCTACACCTTC.

DNA of the CDR3: TGCGCCAGCAGCTTGGTTAGCGGCAATCCCTATGGCTACACCTTC. Amino acid sequence: CASSLVSGNPYGYTF. The V gene is TRBV5-1, the J gene TRBJ1-2, with D unclear. Trimming took 0 bases from V and 4 from J, leaving 13 bases between them. The CDR3 is made up of 15 amino acids. Germline V gene data show CDR1 as SGHRS and CDR2 as YFSETQ.

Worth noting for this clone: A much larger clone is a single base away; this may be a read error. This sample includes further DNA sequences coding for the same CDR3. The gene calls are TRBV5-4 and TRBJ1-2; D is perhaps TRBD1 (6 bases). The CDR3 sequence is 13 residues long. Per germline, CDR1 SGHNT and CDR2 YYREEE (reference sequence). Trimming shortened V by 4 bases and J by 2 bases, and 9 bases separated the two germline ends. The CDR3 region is CASSPDRNYGYTF. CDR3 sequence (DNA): TGTGCCAGCAGCCCTGACAGGAACTATGGCTACACCTTC.

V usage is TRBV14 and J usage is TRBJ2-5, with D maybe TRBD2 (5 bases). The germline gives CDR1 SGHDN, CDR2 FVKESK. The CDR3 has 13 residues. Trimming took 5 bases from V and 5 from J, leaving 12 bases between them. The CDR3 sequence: CASSSRGEETQYF. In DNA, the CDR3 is TGTGCCAGCAGCTCTCGGGGAGAGGAGACCCAGTACTTC.

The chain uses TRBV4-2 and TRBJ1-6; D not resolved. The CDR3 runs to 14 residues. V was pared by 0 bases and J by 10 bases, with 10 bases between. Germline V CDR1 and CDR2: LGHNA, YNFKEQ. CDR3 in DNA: TGTGCCAGCAGCCAAGAGAGGGTTGGATCACCCCTCCACTTT. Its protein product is CASSQERVGSPLHF.

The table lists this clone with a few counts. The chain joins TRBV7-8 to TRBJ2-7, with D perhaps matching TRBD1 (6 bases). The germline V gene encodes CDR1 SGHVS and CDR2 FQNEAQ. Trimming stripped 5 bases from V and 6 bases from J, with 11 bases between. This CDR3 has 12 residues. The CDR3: CASSTGPPEQYF. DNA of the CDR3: TGTGCCAGCAGCACAGGGCCCCCCGAGCAGTACTTC. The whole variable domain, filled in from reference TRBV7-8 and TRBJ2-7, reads GAGVSQSPRYKVAKRGQDVALRCDPISGHVSLFWYQQALGQGPEFLTYFQNEAQLDKSGLPSDRFFAERPEGSVSTLKIQRTQQEDSAVYLCASSTGPPEQYFGPGTRLTVT.

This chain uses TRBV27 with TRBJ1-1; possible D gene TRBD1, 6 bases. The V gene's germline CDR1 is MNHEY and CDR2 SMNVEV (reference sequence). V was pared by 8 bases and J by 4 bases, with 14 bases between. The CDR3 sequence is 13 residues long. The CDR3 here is CASLPLGATEAFF. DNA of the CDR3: TGTGCCAGCCTACCGCTGGGGGCCACTGAAGCTTTCTTT.

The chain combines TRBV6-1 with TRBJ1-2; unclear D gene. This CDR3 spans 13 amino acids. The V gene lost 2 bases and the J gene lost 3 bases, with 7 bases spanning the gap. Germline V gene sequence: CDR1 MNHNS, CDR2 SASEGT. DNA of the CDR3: TGTGCCAGCAGTGAATTGGGCGACTATGGCTACACCTTC. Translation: CASSELGDYGYTF.

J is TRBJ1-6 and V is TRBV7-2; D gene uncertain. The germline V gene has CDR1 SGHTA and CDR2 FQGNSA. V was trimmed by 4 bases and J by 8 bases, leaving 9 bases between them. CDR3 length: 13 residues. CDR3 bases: TGTGCCAGCAGCTCAGGCAGGTATTCACCCCTCCACTTT. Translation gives CASSSGRYSPLHF.

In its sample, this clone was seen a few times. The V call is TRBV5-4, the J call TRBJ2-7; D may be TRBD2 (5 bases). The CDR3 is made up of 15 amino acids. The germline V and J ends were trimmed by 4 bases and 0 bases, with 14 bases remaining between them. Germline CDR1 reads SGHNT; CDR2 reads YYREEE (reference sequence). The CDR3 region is CASSPQRVGSYEQYF. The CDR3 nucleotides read TGTGCCAGCAGCCCCCAGAGGGTTGGCTCCTACGAGCAGTACTTC.

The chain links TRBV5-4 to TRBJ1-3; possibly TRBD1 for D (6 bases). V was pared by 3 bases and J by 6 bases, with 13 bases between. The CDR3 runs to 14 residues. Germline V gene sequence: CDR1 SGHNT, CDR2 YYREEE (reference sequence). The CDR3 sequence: CASSYRDTENTIYF. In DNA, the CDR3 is TGTGCCAGCAGCTACCGGGACACGGAAAACACCATATATTTT.